This T cell receptor beta chain is from a study of shared T cell receptors in the human thymus. The CDR3 totals 15 residues. With 6 bases clipped from V and 6 bases from J, the junction kept 12 bases outside the gene matches. The germline CDR1 and CDR2 sequences are LNHDA and SQIVND (reference sequence). Sequenced by immunoSEQ multiplex PCR; TCRdb stores in-frame clones only, minus some. This sample has more than 550,000 clones, with approximately 83% found just once. Another study also made use of these data, one on human thymus T cells. Per that study: In corrective heart surgery, resections were taken, and these provided the thymus tissue.

The TCR sequence derives from a girl less than two years old with a congenital heart defect. The chain joins TRBV19 to TRBJ2-7, with 9 bases fitting TRBD1. Sample: thymocytes. Here the CDR3 reads CASSPRPTGGIEQYF. The CDR3 nucleotides are TGTGCCAGTAGCCCCAGACCGACAGGGGGTATCGAGCAGTACTTC.